A single sample gave rise to the 21 T cell receptor beta chains below, sequenced in a study of cytomegalovirus exposure and HLA in healthy donors (dated by TCRdb to about 2017). Library generation was performed with the immunoSEQ multiplex PCR assay. Drawn from immuneACCESS, this table holds only the in-frame rearrangements with V and J called that TCRdb kept. Clones are partly lost; checked studies trace under half to an unresolved V gene and leave the rest unexplained. A total of over 60,000 clones appear in this sample, 95% to 97% of them only once. Around 2.2% of the sample comes from the top ten. The sequenced sample consisted of PBMCs. The receptors derive from a man between 18 and 35 years old in good health and CMV-seronegative.

The chain has TRBV5-6 and TRBJ2-7; 7 bases fit TRBD1. Germline assignment: CDR1 SGHDT and CDR2 YYEEEE. The CDR3 has 13 amino acids. V gave up 4 bases and J gave up 5 bases; unmatched junction bases: 6. DNA of the CDR3: TGTGCCAGCAGCATTACAGGGGTCAACGAGCAGTACTTC. This sequence encodes CASSITGVNEQYF. Together with reference TRBV5-6 and TRBJ2-7, the CDR3 gives the full variable domain: DAGVTQSPTHLIKTRGQQVTLRCSPKSGHDTVSWYQQALGQGPQFIFQYYEEEERQRGNFPDRFSGHQFPNYSSELNVNALLLGDSALYLCASSITGVNEQYFGPGTRLTVT.

This chain links TRBV12-5 with TRBJ1-2; TRBD1 matches at 7 bases. This CDR3 spans 14 amino acids. Germline V lookup: CDR1 LGHNT, CDR2 FRNRAP. Trimming took 7 bases from V and 0 from J; bases not matched to a gene: 5. As DNA, the CDR3 is TGTGCTAGTGCTTGGGACAGTCCTAACTATGGCTACACCTTC. Translating gives CASAWDSPNYGYTF.

This chain links TRBV7-9 with TRBJ2-3; 14 bases fit TRBD2. The V and J ends lost 5 bases and 4 bases, in that order; junction bases with no gene match: 8. This CDR3 region has 17 residues. Germline assignment: CDR1 SEHNR and CDR2 FQNEAQ (reference sequence). The CDR3 nucleotides are TGTGCCAGCAGCCAAGCCGGGACTAGCGGGAGCCCAGATACGCAGTATTTT. It yields the protein CASSQAGTSGSPDTQYF.

Only a few counts were recorded for this clone. The genes are TRBV28 and TRBJ1-5; TRBD1 agrees at 7 bases. The CDR3 extends over 15 amino acids. V was pared by 7 bases and J by 0 bases, with 6 bases of the junction left unmatched. The germline V gene encodes CDR1 MDHEN and CDR2 SYDVKM. The CDR3 bases are TGTGCCAGCAAATCGGGACAGAATAGCAATCAGCCCCAGCATTTT. This translates into CASKSGQNSNQPQHF.

V gene TRBV12-5 combines with J gene TRBJ1-1, with 7 nucleotides matching TRBD1. V dropped 4 bases and J dropped 3; count of bases not matched to a gene: 17. Germline CDR1 is LGHNT and CDR2 is FRNRAP. The CDR3 sequence is 18 residues long. CDR3 sequence (DNA): TGTGCTAGTGGTTCGATAACAGGGGCCGGTATCACTCACACTGAAGCTTTCTTT. Translating it yields CASGSITGAGITHTEAFF.

The chain uses TRBV6-1 and TRBJ1-2, with TRBD1 as a possible D gene (5 bases). CDR3 length equals 14 residues. Per germline, CDR1 MNHNS and CDR2 SASEGT. Trimming took off 3 bases at V and 5 bases at J, with 13 bases between the two ends. CDR3 coding DNA: TGTGCCAGCAGTGACGGGGGGAATGAATATGGCTACACCTTC. Protein sequence: CASSDGGNEYGYTF.

This chain links TRBV6-5 with TRBJ1-4, with 8 positions matching TRBD1. From germline, CDR1 is MNHEY and CDR2 SVGAGI. Germline trimming cut 9 bases from V and 0 bases from J; bases unmatched to any gene: 6. The CDR3 is made up of 15 amino acids. CDR3 in amino acids: CASGTTGATNEKLFF. In DNA form, the CDR3 reads TGTGCCAGTGGGACGACAGGGGCAACTAATGAAAAACTGTTTTTT.

V is TRBV10-1 and J is TRBJ1-1; possibly TRBD1 for D (5 bases). Between the trimmed V and J ends, which lost 2 bases and 4 bases, there was a span of 14 bases. The CDR3 is 15 residues long. The germline V gene has CDR1 WNHNN and CDR2 SYGVQD (reference sequence). This CDR3 is CASSETSGLGTEAFF. Here the CDR3 DNA reads TGCGCCAGCAGTGAGACTTCAGGGTTAGGCACTGAAGCTTTCTTT.

CDR3 coding DNA: TGTGCCAGCAGCTTGTTGCGGGAGGGGTCCTACGAGCAGTACTTC. Its translation: CASSLLREGSYEQYF. V and J are TRBV5-4 and TRBJ2-7, with 9 bases lining up with TRBD2. The CDR3 consists of 15 residues. V was clipped by 1 base and J by 1 base; unmatched bases: 3. Germline V gene sequence: CDR1 SGHNT, CDR2 YYREEE (reference sequence).

As to this clone: Relative to the germline gene, one junction end is altered; a read error may explain this. The chain recombines TRBV4-1 with TRBJ1-1, with 7 bases that match TRBD1. This CDR3 has 12 residues. Germline V gene data show CDR1 as MGHRA and CDR2 as YSYEKL. CDR3 in DNA: TGCGCCAGCAGCCAAGATCAGGAGGGGGCCTCCTTT. This sequence encodes CASSQDQEGASF.

The chain couples TRBV5-6 to TRBJ1-2, with a possible D match to TRBD1 (5 bases). The CDR3 length is 14 residues. The germline gives CDR1 SGHDT, CDR2 YYEEEE. V dropped 0 bases and J dropped 4 bases, with 10 bases sitting between them. DNA for the CDR3: TGTGCCAGCAGCTTGGTACAGGACGGCTATGGCTACACCTTC. Protein sequence: CASSLVQDGYGYTF.

V gene TRBV11-2 combines with J gene TRBJ1-2; D call uncertain. The CDR3 contains 13 residues. CDR1 is SGHAT, CDR2 FQNNGV, per germline. Trimming pared 2 bases from V and 3 bases from J, leaving 7 bases between. The CDR3 nucleotides read TGTGCCAGCAGCTTATTCCAGGACTATGGCTACACCTTC. Translated, it gives CASSLFQDYGYTF.

The chain links TRBV2 to TRBJ2-1, with D perhaps TRBD2 (6 bases). CDR3 length equals 16 residues. The V end was cut by 3 bases, the J end by 6 bases, with 18 bases between. Germline V gene lookup returns CDR1 SNHLY and CDR2 FYNNEI. This CDR3 is CASSDRSGWGGNEQFF. CDR3 coding DNA: TGTGCCAGCAGTGATAGGTCGGGTTGGGGAGGCAATGAGCAGTTCTTC.

This clone was seen a single time. This rearrangement joins TRBV18 to TRBJ1-5; 8 nucleotides agree with TRBD1. Looked up from germline, CDR1 is KGHSH and CDR2 is LQKENI. This CDR3 has 14 amino acids. V lost 1 base, J lost 5 bases, and 1 base stayed unmatched. The chain's CDR3 is CASSPQDRDQPQHF. The CDR3 DNA is TGTGCCAGCTCACCACAGGACAGGGATCAGCCCCAGCATTTT.

The chain is built from TRBV5-6 and TRBJ1-5; 7 positions agree with TRBD1. This CDR3 has 14 residues. With 2 bases clipped from V and 4 bases from J, the junction kept 3 bases outside the gene matches. Germline loops: CDR1 SGHDT, CDR2 YYEEEE. The CDR3 region has the DNA TGTGCCAGCAGCTTAGGACAGGCAAATCAGCCCCAGCATTTT. Translation gives CASSLGQANQPQHF.

This rearrangement joins TRBV18 to TRBJ1-6; D may be TRBD1 (5 bases). CDR3 length: 15 residues. The germline CDR1 and CDR2 sequences are KGHSH and LQKENI. Trimming removed 1 base at V and 9 bases at J, with 13 bases between. In DNA form, the CDR3 reads TGTGCCAGCTCACCACGGTCGAGGGGAGGTTCACCCCTCCACTTT. Amino acid sequence: CASSPRSRGGSPLHF.

The chain recombines TRBV13 with TRBJ2-7; tentative D call: TRBD1 (6 bases). CDR1 PRHDT and CDR2 FYEKMQ come from the germline V gene (reference sequence). V was clipped by 0 bases and J by 4 bases, with 13 bases between them. This CDR3 region has 15 residues. CDR3 loop: CASSLGTGGAYEQYF. Here the CDR3 DNA reads TGTGCCAGCAGCTTAGGGACAGGTGGAGCATACGAGCAGTACTTC.

V and J are TRBV7-2 and TRBJ1-1; no reliable D call. The V gene's germline CDR1 is SGHTA and CDR2 FQGNSA. Trimming took off 3 bases at V and 5 bases at J, with 13 bases between the two ends. The length of the CDR3 is 14 residues. The CDR3 DNA reads as TGTGCCAGCAGCTTCCAGGCAGGAAGTACTGAAGCTTTCTTT. It translates to CASSFQAGSTEAFF. Combining the CDR3 with reference TRBV7-2 and TRBJ1-1 gives the whole variable domain GAGVSQSPSNKVTEKGKDVELRCDPISGHTALYWYRQSLGQGLEFLIYFQGNSAPDKSGLPSDRFSAERTGGSVSTLTIQRTQQEDSAVYLCASSFQAGSTEAFFGQGTRLTVV.

V usage is TRBV7-8 and J usage is TRBJ1-2; 7 bases line up with TRBD1. The CDR3 loop spans 17 amino acids. The trim removed 3 bases at V and 2 bases at J, leaving 12 bases unmatched. In germline, CDR1 is SGHVS, CDR2 FQNEAQ. CDR3 coding DNA: TGTGCCAGCAGCTTCGCGACAGGGAGTGTTTCCAACTATGGCTACACCTTC. Protein product: CASSFATGSVSNYGYTF.

The chain links TRBV7-2 to TRBJ2-7; perhaps TRBD1 as D (6 bases). The CDR3 totals 15 residues. Deletions cut 5 bases from V and 2 bases from J, with 16 bases between. From germline, CDR1 is SGHTA and CDR2 FQGNSA. The CDR3 nucleotides are TGTGCCAGCAGCCTCGGTGGGACAAATACCTACGAGCAGTACTTC. Translation: CASSLGGTNTYEQYF.

The chain recombines TRBV27 with TRBJ1-2; D unclear. The V and J ends lost 0 bases and 3 bases respectively, with 8 bases between them. The CDR3 covers 14 residues. The germline V gene has CDR1 MNHEY and CDR2 SMNVEV (reference sequence). This CDR3 is CASSLSREYYGYTF. Written as DNA, the CDR3 is TGTGCCAGCAGTTTATCGAGGGAGTACTATGGCTACACCTTC.